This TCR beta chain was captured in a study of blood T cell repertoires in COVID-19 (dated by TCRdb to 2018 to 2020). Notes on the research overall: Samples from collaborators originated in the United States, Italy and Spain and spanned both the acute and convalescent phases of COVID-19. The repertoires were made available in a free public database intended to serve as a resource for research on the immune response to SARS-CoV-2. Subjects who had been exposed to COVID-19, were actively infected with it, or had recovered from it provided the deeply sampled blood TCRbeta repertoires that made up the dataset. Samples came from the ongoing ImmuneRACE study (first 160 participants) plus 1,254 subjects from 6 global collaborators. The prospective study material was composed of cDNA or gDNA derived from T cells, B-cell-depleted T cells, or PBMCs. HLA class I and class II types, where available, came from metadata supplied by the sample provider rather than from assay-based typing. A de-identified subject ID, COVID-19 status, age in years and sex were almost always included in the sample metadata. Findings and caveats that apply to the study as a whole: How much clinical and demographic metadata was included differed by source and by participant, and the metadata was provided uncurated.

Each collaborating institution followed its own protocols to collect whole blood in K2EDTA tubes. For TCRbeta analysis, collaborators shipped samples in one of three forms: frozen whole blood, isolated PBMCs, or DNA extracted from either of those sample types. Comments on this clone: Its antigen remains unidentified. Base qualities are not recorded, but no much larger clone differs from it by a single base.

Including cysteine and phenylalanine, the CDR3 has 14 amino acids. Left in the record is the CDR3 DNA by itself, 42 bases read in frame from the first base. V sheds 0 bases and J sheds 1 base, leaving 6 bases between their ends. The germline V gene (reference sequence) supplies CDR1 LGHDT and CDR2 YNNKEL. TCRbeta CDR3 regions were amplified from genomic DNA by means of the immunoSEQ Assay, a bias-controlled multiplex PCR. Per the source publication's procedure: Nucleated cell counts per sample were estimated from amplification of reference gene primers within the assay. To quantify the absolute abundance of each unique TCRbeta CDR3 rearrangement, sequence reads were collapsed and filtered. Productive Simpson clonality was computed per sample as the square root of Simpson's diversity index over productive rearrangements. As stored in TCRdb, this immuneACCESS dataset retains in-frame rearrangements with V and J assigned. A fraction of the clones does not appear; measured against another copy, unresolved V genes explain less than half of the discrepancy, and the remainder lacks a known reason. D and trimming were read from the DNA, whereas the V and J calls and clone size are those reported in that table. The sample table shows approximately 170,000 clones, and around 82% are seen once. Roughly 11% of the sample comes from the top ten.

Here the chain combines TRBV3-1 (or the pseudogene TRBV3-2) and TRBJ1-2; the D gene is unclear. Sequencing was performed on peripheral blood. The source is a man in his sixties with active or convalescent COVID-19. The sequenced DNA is TGTGCCAGCAGCCAAGATCGGGGTAACTATGGCTACACCTTC. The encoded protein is CASSQDRGNYGYTF.